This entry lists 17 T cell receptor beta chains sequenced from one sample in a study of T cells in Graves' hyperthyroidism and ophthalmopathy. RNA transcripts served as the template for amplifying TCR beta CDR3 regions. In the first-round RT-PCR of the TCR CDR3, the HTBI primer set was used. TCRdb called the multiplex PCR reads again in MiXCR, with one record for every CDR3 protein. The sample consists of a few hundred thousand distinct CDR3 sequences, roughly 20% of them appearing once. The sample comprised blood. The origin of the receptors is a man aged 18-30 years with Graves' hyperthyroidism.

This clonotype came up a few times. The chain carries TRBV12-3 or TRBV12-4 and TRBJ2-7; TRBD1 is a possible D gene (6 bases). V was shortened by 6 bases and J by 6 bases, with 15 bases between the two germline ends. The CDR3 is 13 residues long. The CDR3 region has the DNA TGTGCCAGCAGCCCCTACGGACAGAGCGAGCAGTACTTC. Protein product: CASSPYGQSEQYF.

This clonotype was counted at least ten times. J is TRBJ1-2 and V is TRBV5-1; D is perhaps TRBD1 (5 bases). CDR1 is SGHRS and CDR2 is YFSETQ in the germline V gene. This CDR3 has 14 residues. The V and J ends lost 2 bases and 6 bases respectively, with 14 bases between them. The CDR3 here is CASSFLQGNHGYTF. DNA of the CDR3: TGCGCCAGCAGCTTCCTTCAGGGTAATCATGGCTACACCTTC.

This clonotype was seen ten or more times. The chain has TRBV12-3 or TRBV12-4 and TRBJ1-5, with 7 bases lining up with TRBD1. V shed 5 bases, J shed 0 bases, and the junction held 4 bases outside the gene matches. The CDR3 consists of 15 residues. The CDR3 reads CASSLDRDSNQPQHF. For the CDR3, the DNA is TGTGCCAGCAGTCTTGACAGGGATAGCAATCAGCCCCAGCATTTT.

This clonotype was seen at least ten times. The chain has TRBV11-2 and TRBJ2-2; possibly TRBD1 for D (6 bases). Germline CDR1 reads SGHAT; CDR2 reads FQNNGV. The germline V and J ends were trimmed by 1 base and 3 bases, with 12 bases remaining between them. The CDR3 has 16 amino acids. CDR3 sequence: CASSLGVAGDTGELFF. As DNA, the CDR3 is TGTGCCAGCAGCTTAGGGGTGGCAGGGGACACCGGGGAGCTGTTTTTT.

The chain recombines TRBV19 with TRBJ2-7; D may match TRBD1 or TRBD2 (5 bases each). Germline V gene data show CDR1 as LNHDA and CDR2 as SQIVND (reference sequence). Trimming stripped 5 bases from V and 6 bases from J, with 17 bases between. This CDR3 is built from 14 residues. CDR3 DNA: TGTGCCAGTAGTCCCGGGACGGCTCTCCGCGAGCAGTACTTC. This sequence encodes CASSPGTALREQYF. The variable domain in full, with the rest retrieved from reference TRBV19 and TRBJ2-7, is DGGITQSPKYLFRKEGQNVTLSCEQNLNHDAMYWYRQDPGQGLRLIYYSQIVNDFQKGDIAEGYSVSREKKESFPLTVTSAQKNPTAFYLCASSPGTALREQYFGPGTRLTVT.

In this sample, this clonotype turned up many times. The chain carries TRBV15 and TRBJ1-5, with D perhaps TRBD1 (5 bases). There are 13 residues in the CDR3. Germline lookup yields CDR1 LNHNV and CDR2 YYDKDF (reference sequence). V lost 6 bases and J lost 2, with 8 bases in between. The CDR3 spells CATRSQGNQPQHF. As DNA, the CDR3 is TGTGCCACCAGATCACAGGGCAATCAGCCCCAGCATTTT.

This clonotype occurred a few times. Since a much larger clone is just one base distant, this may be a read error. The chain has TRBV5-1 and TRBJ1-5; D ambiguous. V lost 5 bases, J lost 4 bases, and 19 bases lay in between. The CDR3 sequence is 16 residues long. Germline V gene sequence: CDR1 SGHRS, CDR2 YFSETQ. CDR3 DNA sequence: TGCGCCAGCAGGACCTTGTCCATAGTGGAGAATCAGCCCCAGCATTTT. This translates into CASRTLSIVENQPQHF.

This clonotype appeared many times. Here the CDR3 DNA reads TGTGCCAGCAGTGCCCCCGGGCTAGATACTGAAGCTTTCTTT. As protein: CASSAPGLDTEAFF. This chain links TRBV12-3 or TRBV12-4 with TRBJ1-1; D is unresolved. This CDR3 comprises 14 residues. V was cut by 5 bases and J by 5 bases, with 15 bases left in between.

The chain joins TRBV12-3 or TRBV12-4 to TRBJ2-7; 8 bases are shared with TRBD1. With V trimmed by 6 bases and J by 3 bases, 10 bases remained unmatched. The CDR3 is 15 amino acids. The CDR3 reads CASSPNRDRYYEQYF. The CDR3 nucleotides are TGTGCCAGCAGCCCTAACCGGGACAGGTACTACGAGCAGTACTTC.

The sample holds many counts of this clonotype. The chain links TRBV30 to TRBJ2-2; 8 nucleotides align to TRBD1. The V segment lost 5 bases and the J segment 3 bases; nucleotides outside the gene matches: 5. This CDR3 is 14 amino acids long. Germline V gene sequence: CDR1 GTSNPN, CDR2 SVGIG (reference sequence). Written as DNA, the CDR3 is TGTGCCTGGGGTTACAGGGGGTACACCGGGGAGCTGTTTTTT. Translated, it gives CAWGYRGYTGELFF.

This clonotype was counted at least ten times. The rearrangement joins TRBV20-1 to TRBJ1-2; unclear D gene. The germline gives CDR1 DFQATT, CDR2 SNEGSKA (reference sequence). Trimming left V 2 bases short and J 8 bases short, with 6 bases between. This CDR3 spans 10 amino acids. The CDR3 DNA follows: TGCAGTGCTAGATTTGAGGGCTACACCTTC. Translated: CSARFEGYTF.

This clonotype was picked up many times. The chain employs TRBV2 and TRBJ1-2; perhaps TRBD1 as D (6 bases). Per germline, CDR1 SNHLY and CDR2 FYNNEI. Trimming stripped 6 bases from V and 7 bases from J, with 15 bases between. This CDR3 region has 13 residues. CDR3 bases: TGTGCCAGCAGAGCCGGGACATTGGGTGGCTACACCTTC. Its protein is CASRAGTLGGYTF.

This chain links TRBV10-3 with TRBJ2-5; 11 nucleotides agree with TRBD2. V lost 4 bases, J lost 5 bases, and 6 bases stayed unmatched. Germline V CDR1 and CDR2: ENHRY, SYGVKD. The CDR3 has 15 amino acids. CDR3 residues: CAISGASGRLETQYF. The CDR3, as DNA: TGTGCCATCAGTGGAGCTAGCGGGAGGTTGGAGACCCAGTACTTC.

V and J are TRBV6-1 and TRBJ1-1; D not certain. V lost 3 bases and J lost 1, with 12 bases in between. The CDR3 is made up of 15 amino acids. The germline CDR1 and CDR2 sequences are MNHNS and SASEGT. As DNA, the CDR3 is TGTGCCAGCAGTGATTCGGGTAGGGCGAACACTGAAGCTTTCTTT. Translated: CASSDSGRANTEAFF.

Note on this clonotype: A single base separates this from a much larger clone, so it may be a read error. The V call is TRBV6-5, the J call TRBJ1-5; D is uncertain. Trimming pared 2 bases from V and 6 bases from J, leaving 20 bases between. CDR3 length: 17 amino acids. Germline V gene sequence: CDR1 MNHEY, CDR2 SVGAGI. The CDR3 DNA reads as TGTGCCAGCAGTTACACGATATTAGGAGGTTGGGGTCAGCCCCAGCATTTT. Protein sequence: CASSYTILGGWGQPQHF.

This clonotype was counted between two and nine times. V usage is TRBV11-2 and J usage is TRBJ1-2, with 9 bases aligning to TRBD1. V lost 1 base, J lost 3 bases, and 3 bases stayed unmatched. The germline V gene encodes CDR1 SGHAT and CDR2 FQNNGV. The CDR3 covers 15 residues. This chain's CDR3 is CASSLGDREDYGYTF. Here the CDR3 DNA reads TGTGCCAGCAGCTTAGGGGACAGGGAAGACTATGGCTACACCTTC.

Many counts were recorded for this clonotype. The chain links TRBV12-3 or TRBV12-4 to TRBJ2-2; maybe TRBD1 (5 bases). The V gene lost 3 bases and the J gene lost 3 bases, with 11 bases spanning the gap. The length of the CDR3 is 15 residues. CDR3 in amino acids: CASSFPQGHTGELFF. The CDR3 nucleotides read TGTGCCAGCAGTTTCCCTCAGGGTCACACCGGGGAGCTGTTTTTT.